This T cell receptor (beta chain) was obtained from a study of T cells in Graves' hyperthyroidism and ophthalmopathy. This clonotype was seen many times. Amplification of TCR beta CDR3 regions used RNA as the template. A set of HTBI primers served as the primers for a first-round RT-PCR of the TCR CDR3. TCRdb ran MiXCR on the multiplex PCR reads and lists one entry per CDR3 protein. The sample lists a few hundred thousand distinct CDR3 sequences; 12% to 15% were seen once. J gave up 5 bases and V 2 bases, and 3 bases lay outside the gene matches. CDR3 size: 15 residues. CDR1 and CDR2 from the germline V gene are SGHVS and FQNEAQ.

V gene TRBV7-8 combines with J gene TRBJ2-7, with TRBD2 matching 13 bases. Sequencing input: blood. This TCR was recovered from a woman in her forties with Graves' ophthalmopathy. The chain's CDR3 is CASSLLGLAGDEQYF. The DNA of the CDR3 is TGTGCCAGCAGCTTACTCGGACTAGCGGGAGACGAGCAGTACTTC. The entire variable domain, with the rest obtained from reference TRBV7-8 and TRBJ2-7, is as follows: GAGVSQSPRYKVAKRGQDVALRCDPISGHVSLFWYQQALGQGPEFLTYFQNEAQLDKSGLPSDRFFAERPEGSVSTLKIQRTQQEDSAVYLCASSLLGLAGDEQYFGPGTRLTVT.